This T cell receptor beta chain was documented in a study of cytomegalovirus exposure and HLA in healthy donors. The primer mix had 60 Vbeta and 13 Jbeta primers. TCRdb's copy holds only in-frame clones and misses some; the assay was immunoSEQ multiplex PCR. The sample has roughly 97,000 clones; roughly 85% are singletons. This CDR3 spans 16 amino acids. V lost 5 bases to trimming and J lost 1 base; unmatched junction nucleotides: 7. CDR1 and CDR2 (germline): SGHTA, FQGNSA. The V gene is TRBV7-2, the J gene TRBJ2-1; TRBD1 agrees at 8 bases. Sequencing input: PBMCs. This TCR came from a man aged 55 to 70 in good health and CMV-seropositive. The CDR3 loop is CASSPSTGASYNEQFF. The CDR3 coding sequence is TGTGCCAGCAGCCCCTCGACAGGGGCATCCTACAATGAGCAGTTCTTC.